This TCR beta chain emerged from a study of regulatory T cells in long-lasting Graves disease. Of note for this clonotype: Antigen: not known.

The authors built TCR beta libraries using iRepertoire HTBI primers and Arm-PCR of CDR3 regions. In TCRdb, the multiplex PCR reads were re-called with MiXCR into one record per CDR3 protein. This sample has about 470,000 distinct CDR3 sequences, with roughly 20% found just once. The time point was: persistent/refractory GD, antithyroid drugs over 5 years with positive TRAb. Extracted PBMC RNA gave rise to the TCR library. V lost 0 bases, J lost 7 bases, and 10 bases lay in between. Germline V gene sequence: CDR1 SEHNR, CDR2 FQNEAQ (reference sequence). This CDR3 has 14 amino acids. Overall study results and limits: In persistent patients, shared public clonotypes (roughly 2,700) outnumbered those in new patients (about 1,000).

The starting material was peripheral blood mononuclear cells (PBMCs), obtained when the disease was refractory, from a patient treated with antithyroid drugs. The TCR sequence derives from a female donor with Graves disease. J is TRBJ2-1 and V is TRBV7-9; no firm D call. The CDR3 sequence is CASSLARPGNEQFF. CDR3 DNA: TGTGCCAGCAGCTTAGCGCGGCCTGGAAATGAGCAGTTCTTC.